One and the same sample provided the 4 T cell receptor beta chains below, sequenced in a study of blood T cell repertoires in COVID-19. The table came from immunoSEQ multiplex PCR; TCRdb's copy has only in-frame clones and leaves some out. This table has roughly 240,000 clones, 80% to 90% appearing once. What was sequenced was peripheral blood. The receptors were sampled from a man aged 40-49 years who had recovered from COVID-19.

This sequence joins TRBV5-1 and TRBJ2-1; tentatively, D is TRBD1 (5 bases). V lost 7 bases and J 0 bases, leaving 8 bases between the germline ends. From germline, CDR1 is SGHRS and CDR2 YFSETQ. The length of the CDR3 is 13 residues. In DNA, the CDR3 is TGCGCCAGCTCTGACAGCTCCTACAATGAGCAGTTCTTC. This codes for CASSDSSYNEQFF.

The chain recombines TRBV6-2 or TRBV6-3 with TRBJ2-2, with D unresolved. Germline V gives CDR1 MNHEY, CDR2 SVGEGT. Trimming removed 0 bases from V and 6 bases from J, with 17 bases in between. This CDR3 is 17 amino acids long. The DNA for the CDR3 is TGTGCCAGCAGTTACTCGAGAAGCCTAGGTGTCCCCGGGGAGCTGTTTTTT. Amino acids: CASSYSRSLGVPGELFF.

This chain joins TRBV7-2 and TRBJ1-1, with TRBD1 as a possible D gene (5 bases). This CDR3 has 15 amino acids. CDR1 and CDR2 (germline): SGHTA, FQGNSA. V shed 4 bases and J shed 4 bases, with 16 bases lying between them. The CDR3 DNA reads as TGTGCCAGCAGCTCCAAAACGTTGGGGGGCACTGAAGCTTTCTTT. This translates into CASSSKTLGGTEAFF.

The chain is built from TRBV5-4 and TRBJ2-1; D remains ambiguous. V was clipped by 2 bases and J by 5 bases, with 11 bases between them. This CDR3 has 14 amino acids. Germline CDR1 reads SGHNT; CDR2 reads YYREEE (reference sequence). The CDR3 spells CASSLSGWDNEQFF. For the CDR3, the DNA is TGTGCCAGCAGCTTATCCGGGTGGGACAATGAGCAGTTCTTC.